These T cell receptor beta chains were read from a single sample in a study of cytomegalovirus exposure and HLA in healthy donors. TCRdb's table, derived via immunoSEQ multiplex PCR, lists solely in-frame clones and lacks some. The sample holds approximately 240,000 clones; approximately 90% are singletons and the top ten take approximately 1%. The sample taken for sequencing was PBMCs. These receptors all stem from a woman under 30 in good health and CMV-seronegative. Both conserved end residues are part of each CDR3. Fields, in order: clone size, D gene, J gene, V gene, CDR3 protein, CDR3 DNA. The D gene is left open where the match is weak. Size values are once, few and many counts, or a class for expanded clones, and some rows have none.

>.|TRBD1|TRBJ1-2|TRBV25-1
CASSELSGTGGARYGYTF
TGTGCCAGCAGTGAATTATCCGGGACAGGGGGCGCGAGGTATGGCTACACCTTC
>once|.|TRBJ2-1|TRBV11-2
CASSPLASSYNEQFF
TGTGCCAGCAGCCCTCTAGCGAGCTCCTACAATGAGCAGTTCTTC
>.|.|TRBJ1-1|TRBV19
CASSLGTTNTEAFF
TGTGCCAGTAGTCTGGGCACCACGAACACTGAAGCTTTCTTT
>.|TRBD2|TRBJ2-7|TRBV7-7
CASSPGVAGSSYEQYF
TGTGCCAGCAGCCCAGGGGTAGCGGGGTCCTCCTACGAGCAGTACTTC
>once|.|TRBJ1-1|TRBV7-9
CASSLEIRSRYTEAFF
TGTGCCAGCAGCTTAGAAATCCGGAGCAGATACACTGAAGCTTTCTTT
>.|TRBD2|TRBJ2-1|TRBV19
CASSISSWEGDNEQFF
TGTGCCAGTAGTATAAGTTCGTGGGAGGGTGACAATGAGCAGTTCTTC
>.|.|TRBJ2-3|TRBV30
CASGETQYF
TGTGCCTCTGGAGAGACGCAGTATTTT
>.|.|TRBJ1-3|TRBV27
CASSTRTASGNTIYF
TGTGCCAGCAGTACGAGGACAGCTTCTGGAAACACCATATATTTT
>.|.|TRBJ1-5|TRBV7-9
CASSRDGSGNQPQHF
TGTGCCAGCAGCCGCGACGGGAGTGGGAATCAGCCCCAGCATTTT
>.|.|TRBJ2-7|TRBV2
CASSESRGGYEQYF
TGTGCCAGCAGTGAATCCAGGGGCGGGTACGAGCAGTACTTC
>.|.|TRBJ2-7|TRBV27
CASSLNPFTNEQYF
TGTGCCAGCAGTTTAAACCCCTTTACAAACGAGCAGTACTTC
>.|.|TRBJ1-5|TRBV21-1
CASSPVGTGNLSNQPQHF
.
>.|TRBD2|TRBJ2-5|TRBV11-1
CASSVGTSGRETQYF
TGTGCCAGCAGCGTTGGGACTAGCGGGAGAGAGACCCAGTACTTC
>.|.|TRBJ1-4|TRBV2
CATLLAQARGNEKLFF
TGTGCCACCTTACTCGCACAGGCTAGGGGTAATGAAAAACTGTTTTTT
>.|.|TRBJ1-1|TRBV4-1
CASSQAPGDAKDVNTEAFF
TGCGCCAGCAGCCAAGCCCCAGGCGATGCCAAAGACGTGAACACTGAAGCTTTCTTT
>few|TRBD2|TRBJ2-3|TRBV5-1
CASSRGGSTDTQYF
TGCGCCAGCAGTCGGGGGGGGAGCACAGATACGCAGTATTTT
>.|.|TRBJ2-7|TRBV7-9
CASSSERGVPGRTLYEQYF
TGTGCCAGCAGCTCCGAGCGCGGGGTTCCGGGACGAACCCTCTACGAGCAGTACTTC
>few|.|TRBJ1-2|TRBV4-3
CASSQGIFWRRPPDYGYTF
TGCGCCAGCAGCCAAGGGATATTTTGGAGGAGACCCCCTGACTATGGCTACACCTTC
>.|.|TRBJ2-1|TRBV9
CASSVALIRGSYGGSYNEQFF
TGTGCCAGCAGCGTAGCTCTAATTAGGGGGTCCTACGGTGGGTCCTACAATGAGCAGTTCTTC
>.|TRBD1|TRBJ1-4|TRBV10-3
CAISEVPQGAEKLFF
TGTGCCATCAGTGAGGTTCCCCAGGGGGCCGAAAAACTGTTTTTT
>.|TRBD2|TRBJ2-1|TRBV5-1
CARGLAGAWILF
TGCGCCAGGGGACTAGCGGGAGCGTGGATCCTCTTC
>.|.|TRBJ2-2|TRBV14
CASSRQYTGELFF
TGTGCCAGCAGCCGGCAGTACACCGGGGAGCTGTTTTTT
>.|TRBD1|TRBJ2-7|TRBV29-1
CSVEDRDRGGYEQYF
TGCAGCGTTGAGGACCGGGACAGGGGAGGCTACGAGCAGTACTTC
>.|.|TRBJ2-2|TRBV11-2
CASSQQIRANTGELFF
TGTGCCAGCAGCCAACAGATTCGCGCGAACACCGGGGAGCTGTTTTTT
>.|.|TRBJ1-1|TRBV7-9
CASSSFPASGLPEAFF
TGTGCCAGCAGCTCCTTTCCTGCGTCCGGTCTCCCTGAAGCTTTCTTT
>.|TRBD1|TRBJ2-7|TRBV11-2
CASSFPPGTGVAQYF
TGTGCCAGCAGCTTCCCCCCCGGGACAGGGGTTGCGCAGTACTTC